Sequencing of this T cell receptor (beta chain) was carried out in a study of blood T cell repertoires in COVID-19. In the study overall: Sources were T cells, B-cell-depleted T cells, or PBMCs; the material itself was cDNA or gDNA.

Measured with immunoSEQ multiplex PCR; TCRdb has only the in-frame clones, and not every one. In the table there are more than 95,000 clones, approximately 79% of which are singletons. In germline, CDR1 is MNHNS, CDR2 SASEGT. CDR3 length equals 14 residues. V dropped 1 base and J dropped 1 base, with 4 bases sitting between them. V gene TRBV6-1 combines with J gene TRBJ2-2, with unresolved D. The clonotype originates from a man aged 50-60 years with acute or convalescent COVID-19. The sequencing input was peripheral blood. In nucleotides, the CDR3 is TGTGCCAGCAGTGAAGGGCAGAACACCGGGGAGCTGTTTTTT. Translation: CASSEGQNTGELFF.